The 17 T cell receptor beta chains presented below share a single source sample, sequenced in a study of early T cells in non-severe SARS-CoV-2 infection. From the 5' RACE reads, TCRdb called clonotypes with MiXCR, one entry per CDR3 protein. The table lists 100,000 to 120,000 distinct CDR3 sequences, around 12% of them singletons. Sample: whole blood, taken at baseline. These receptors were taken from an adult who was a healthcare worker with PCR-confirmed SARS-CoV-2 infection or an uninfected control (not recorded which).

The genes are TRBV28 and TRBJ2-7; D ambiguous. Germline CDR1 reads MDHEN; CDR2 reads SYDVKM. Deletions cut 2 bases from V and 7 bases from J, with 6 bases between. CDR3 length equals 11 residues. DNA for the CDR3: TGTGCCAGCAGTTTACGGCGGGAGCAGTACTTC. It specifies CASSLRREQYF.

This clonotype was counted ten times or more. The chain uses TRBV7-6 and TRBJ1-1; the D gene is possibly TRBD1 (5 bases). Germline assignment: CDR1 SGHVS and CDR2 FNYEAQ. The ends were cut back, 1 base at V and 5 bases at J, with 14 bases in the middle. The CDR3 is made up of 15 amino acids. The CDR3 loop reads CASSLEGERRTEAFF. The CDR3 coding sequence is TGTGCCAGCAGCTTAGAAGGGGAGAGGAGAACTGAAGCTTTCTTT.

The rearrangement uses TRBV5-1 and TRBJ2-3; D unclear. The V gene lost 5 bases and the J gene lost 2 bases, with 3 bases spanning the gap. This CDR3 comprises 11 residues. Germline CDR1 SGHRS, CDR2 YFSETQ. CDR3 coding DNA: TGCGCCAGCAGGAACACAGATACGCAGTATTTT. Translated, it gives CASRNTDTQYF.

This clonotype occurred a few times. This sequence joins TRBV20-1 and TRBJ2-3, with 10 bases fitting TRBD1. V gave up 0 bases and J gave up 6 bases; unmatched junction bases: 9. Germline assignment: CDR1 DFQATT and CDR2 SNEGSKA (reference sequence). CDR3 size: 16 residues. Here the CDR3 reads CSARDPGTGVADTQYF. The CDR3 DNA reads TGCAGTGCTAGAGATCCCGGGACAGGGGTTGCGGATACGCAGTATTTT.

This clonotype has at least ten counts. Its ends do not fully match the called genes, so a read error is possible. In nucleotides, the CDR3 is TGTGCTAGCAGCTTAAGTGGCACCGGGGAGCTGTTTTTT. As protein: CASSLSGTGELFF. This sequence joins TRBV7-7 and TRBJ2-2; no clear D. CDR3 length: 13 residues. Germline V gene data show CDR1 as SSHAT and CDR2 as FNYEAQ (reference sequence).

The chain combines TRBV10-3 with TRBJ2-2, with D perhaps TRBD1 (7 bases). The V end lost 7 bases, the J end lost 5 bases, and 14 bases lay between the germline ends. CDR1 ENHRY and CDR2 SYGVKD come from the germline V gene. The CDR3 consists of 14 residues. DNA for the CDR3: TGTGCCATCAAGGAGGGGGCGCTTACCGGGGAGCTGTTTTTT. As protein: CAIKEGALTGELFF.

This clonotype was observed a handful of times. This rearrangement joins TRBV7-2 to TRBJ1-6, with D perhaps matching TRBD1 (6 bases). V lost 5 bases and J lost 5, with 10 bases in between. The CDR3 contains 14 residues. Germline V lookup: CDR1 SGHTA, CDR2 FQGNSA. The CDR3 coding sequence is TGTGCCAGCAGCGCTCGACAGGATAATTCACCCCTCCACTTT. It is translated as CASSARQDNSPLHF.

This clonotype came up a few times. The chain links TRBV30 to TRBJ2-7, with 10 bases fitting TRBD2. V was pared by 1 base and J by 0 bases, with 6 bases of the junction left unmatched. The germline CDR1 and CDR2 sequences are GTSNPN and SVGIG (reference sequence). This CDR3 region has 16 residues. This CDR3 reads CAWSAPRTSGSYEQYF. The CDR3 DNA sequence: TGTGCCTGGAGTGCTCCGAGGACTAGCGGCTCCTACGAGCAGTACTTC.

This clonotype came up a few times. This chain joins TRBV28 and TRBJ2-7; TRBD1 matches at 8 bases. V trimming: 3 bases; J trimming: 2 bases; junction bases outside the gene matches: 3. The CDR3 extends over 14 amino acids. Germline assignment: CDR1 MDHEN and CDR2 SYDVKM. The chain's CDR3 is CASSFGQGPYEQYF. The CDR3 DNA reads TGTGCCAGCAGTTTCGGACAGGGTCCCTACGAGCAGTACTTC.

This rearrangement joins TRBV7-6 to TRBJ2-2; 8 bases agree with TRBD2. Germline CDR1 is SGHVS and CDR2 is FNYEAQ. The CDR3 length is 15 residues. V shed 5 bases, J shed 3 bases, and the junction held 5 bases outside the gene matches. CDR3 sequence: CASSPRGGDTGELFF. For the CDR3, the DNA is TGTGCCAGCAGCCCTCGGGGGGGTGACACCGGGGAGCTGTTTTTT.

This chain links TRBV29-1 with TRBJ2-1; no definite D call. The V and J ends lost 3 bases and 5 bases respectively, with 5 bases between them. The CDR3 is 11 residues long. Germline values: CDR1 SQVTM, CDR2 ANQGSEA. CDR3 protein: CSVDPDNEQFF. In DNA, the CDR3 is TGCAGCGTTGACCCGGACAATGAGCAGTTCTTC.

The sample holds a few counts of this clonotype. The CDR3 region has the DNA TGTGCCAGCAGCTTATTTGGGAGTCGTACCGGGGAGCTGTTTTTT. This gives the protein CASSLFGSRTGELFF. The V gene is TRBV7-9, the J gene TRBJ2-2; D may be TRBD2 (5 bases). This CDR3 is 15 amino acids long. Between the trimmed V and J ends, which lost 2 bases and 5 bases, there was a span of 12 bases. Looked up from germline, CDR1 is SEHNR and CDR2 is FQNEAQ (reference sequence).

This sequence joins TRBV27 and TRBJ2-1; D not certain. This CDR3 contains 12 residues. Germline-derived CDR1 and CDR2 are MNHEY and SMNVEV (reference sequence). The ends were cut back, 4 bases at V and 5 bases at J, with 6 bases in the middle. DNA of the CDR3: TGTGCCAGCAGTTCGCCAAACAATGAGCAGTTCTTC. Translation gives CASSSPNNEQFF.

The rearrangement joins TRBV7-3 to TRBJ2-2; D not resolved. The CDR3 totals 14 residues. The germline V and J ends were trimmed by 6 bases and 0 bases, with 8 bases remaining between them. Germline-derived CDR1 and CDR2 are SGHTA and FQGTGA. CDR3 sequence reads: CASSRPTNTGELFF. As DNA, the CDR3 is TGTGCCAGCAGTCGCCCCACGAACACCGGGGAGCTGTTTTTT.

The gene calls are TRBV6-5 and TRBJ2-1; 14 bases line up with TRBD2. Germline trimming cut 2 bases from V and 8 bases from J; bases unmatched to any gene: 5. Germline V gives CDR1 MNHEY, CDR2 SVGAGI. The CDR3 is 16 residues long. In DNA form, the CDR3 reads TGTGCCAGCAGTTACGGGACTAGCGGGAGCCGGCATGAGCAGTTCTTC. It codes for CASSYGTSGSRHEQFF.

This chain connects TRBV12-3 or TRBV12-4 to TRBJ1-5; TRBD1 might be the D (5 bases). The CDR3 is made up of 14 amino acids. V dropped 6 bases and J dropped 1 base, with 10 bases sitting between them. This CDR3 is CASRTQGSNQPQHF. CDR3 sequence (DNA): TGTGCCAGCAGAACTCAGGGAAGCAATCAGCCCCAGCATTTT.

This clonotype was seen ten or more times. The chain carries TRBV7-9 and TRBJ2-1, with TRBD2 matching over 13 bases. CDR3 length equals 15 residues. V shed 1 base, J shed 8 bases, and the junction held 2 bases outside the gene matches. Germline CDR1 and CDR2: SEHNR and FQNEAQ (reference sequence). This CDR3 reads CASSLGTSGSDEQFF. For the CDR3, the DNA is TGTGCCAGCAGCTTAGGGACTAGCGGGAGTGATGAGCAGTTCTTC.